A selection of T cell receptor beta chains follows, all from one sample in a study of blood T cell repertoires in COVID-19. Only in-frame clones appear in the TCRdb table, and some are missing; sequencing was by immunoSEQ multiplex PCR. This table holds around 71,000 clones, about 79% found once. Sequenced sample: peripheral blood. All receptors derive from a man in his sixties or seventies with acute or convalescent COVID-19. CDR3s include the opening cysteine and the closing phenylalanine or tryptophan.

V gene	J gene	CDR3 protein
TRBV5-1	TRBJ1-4	CASSLVPNRSKGEKLFF
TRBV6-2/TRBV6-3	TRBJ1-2	CASSYSSGARGNYGYTF
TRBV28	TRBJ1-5	CASREGQGGNNQPQHF
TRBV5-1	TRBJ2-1	CASSLRTGSYNEQFF
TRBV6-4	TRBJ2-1	CAAFSSGGRSHNEQFF
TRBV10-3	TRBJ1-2	CAISDSGSQTGGYTF
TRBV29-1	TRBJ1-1	CSVFTGTENQAFF
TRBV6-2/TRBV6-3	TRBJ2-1	CASSPLFTSGRANEQFF
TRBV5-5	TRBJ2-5	CASSLRETSGRVETQYF
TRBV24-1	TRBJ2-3	CATSDLTSGDTDTQYF
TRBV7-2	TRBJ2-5	CASSLLAGGETQYF
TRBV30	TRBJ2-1	CAWSVSGSYNEQFF
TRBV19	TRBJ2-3	CASTVSGTDTQYF
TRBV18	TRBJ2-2	CASSPRDSGELFF
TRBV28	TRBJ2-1	CASSRRLAGAPGDEQFF
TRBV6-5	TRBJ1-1	CASSREGQAFF
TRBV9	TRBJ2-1	CASSVASGGSASSYNEQFF
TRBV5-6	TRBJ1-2	CASSQFPGGYTF
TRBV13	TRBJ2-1	CASSLVGGIYNEQFF
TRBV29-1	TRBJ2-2	CSVQQGDNTGELFF
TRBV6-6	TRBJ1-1	CASSYSTAEAFF
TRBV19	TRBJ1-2	CASISALGGRGYGYTF
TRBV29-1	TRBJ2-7	CSVGQDSKQYF
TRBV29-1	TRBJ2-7	CSVLGPVSYEQYF
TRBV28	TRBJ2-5	CASSPIETGAETQYF
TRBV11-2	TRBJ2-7	CASSSQRVLSYEQYF
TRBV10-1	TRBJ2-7	CASSEAASSKQYF
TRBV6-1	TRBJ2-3	CASNDPNSGTSTDTQYF
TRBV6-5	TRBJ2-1	CASRATSGAYNEQFF
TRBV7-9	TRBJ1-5	CASTNQGGQPQHF
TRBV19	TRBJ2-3	CASSIDLGGPTQYF
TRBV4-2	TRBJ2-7	CASSQEGAGDTYEQYF
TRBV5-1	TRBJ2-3	CASSTTTGGLTDTQYF
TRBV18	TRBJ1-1	CASSPQAGQTEAFF
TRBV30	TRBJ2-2	CAWSGLAGVAGELFF
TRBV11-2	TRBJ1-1	CASSLDGVSTEAFF
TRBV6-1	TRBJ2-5	CASSEIGLAEETQYF
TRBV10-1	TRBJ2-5	CASSAGTSPNPGETQYF
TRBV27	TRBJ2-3	CASSARKGVPDTQYF
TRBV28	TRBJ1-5	CASSSSTAYGHF
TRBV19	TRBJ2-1	CASSIVAGDINEQFF
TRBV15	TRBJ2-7	CATSAGGQRYEQYF
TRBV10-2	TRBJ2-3	CASRRLDGGATADTQYF
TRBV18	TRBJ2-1	CASSSTSGSSYNEQFF
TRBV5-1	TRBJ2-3	CASSLLSVREADTQYF
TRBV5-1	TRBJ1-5	CASSLDGQGVGNQPQHF
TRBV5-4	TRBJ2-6	CASRPRLAGDSGANVLTF
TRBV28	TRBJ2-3	CAVGASTDTQYF
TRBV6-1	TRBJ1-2	CASSESFASTGSYTF
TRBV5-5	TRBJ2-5	CASSPGRGTGPKLQETQYF
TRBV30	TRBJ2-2	CAWSASPGELFF
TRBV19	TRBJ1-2	CASSIDRGQAGYTF